The 5 T cell receptor beta chains below were found in one sample sequenced in a study of spatial heterogeneity in lung cancer. Using its own MiXCR run on the 5' RACE reads, TCRdb lists one record per CDR3 protein. The sample shows about 48,000 distinct CDR3 sequences, over 4.5% of them seen only once. Time point of the sample: sample taken at primary tumor resection. No cell sorting; template was whole RNA from tumor, lung tissue or PBMC. Sequencing was performed on PBMCs, taken at surgery. The receptors shown here come from a male donor with early-stage non-small cell lung cancer.

In its sample, this clonotype was seen many times. As DNA, the CDR3 is TGTGCCAGCAGTCTTACAGGGGAACAGACCCAGTACTTC. This translates into CASSLTGEQTQYF. The V gene is TRBV27, the J gene TRBJ2-5; 7 bases are a match to TRBD1. Trimming removed 5 bases from V and 6 bases from J; junction bases left unmatched: 6. The CDR3 runs to 13 residues. Germline assignment: CDR1 MNHEY and CDR2 SMNVEV (reference sequence).

This chain uses TRBV7-6 with TRBJ2-1; D possibly uses TRBD1 or TRBD2 (5 bases each). The CDR3 consists of 17 residues. The V gene's germline CDR1 is SGHVS and CDR2 FNYEAQ. V shed 5 bases and J shed 0 bases, with 17 bases lying between them. The CDR3 sequence: CASSLGEGRTSYNEQFF. CDR3 coding DNA: TGTGCCAGCAGCCTGGGGGAAGGGCGGACCTCCTACAATGAGCAGTTCTTC.

This clonotype was detected ten times or more. V usage is TRBV20-1 and J usage is TRBJ2-5, with 14 bases fitting TRBD2. Germline V gives CDR1 DFQATT, CDR2 SNEGSKA (reference sequence). V lost 6 bases, J lost 4 bases, and 10 bases stayed unmatched. The CDR3 sequence is 16 residues long. CDR3 sequence (DNA): TGCAGTGCGGACCGACTAGCGGGAGGGCCTCGAGAGACCCAGTACTTC. It specifies CSADRLAGGPRETQYF.

This clonotype was found a few times. This chain connects TRBV5-1 to TRBJ2-7; D is uncertain. The CDR3 has 13 amino acids. The germline V gene has CDR1 SGHRS and CDR2 YFSETQ. The V gene lost 4 bases and the J gene lost 6 bases, with 14 bases spanning the gap. The CDR3, as DNA: TGCGCCAGCAGCCCCCAGGCGACGGGCGAGCAGTACTTC. Its protein is CASSPQATGEQYF.

Only a few counts were recorded for this clonotype. This chain connects TRBV24-1 to TRBJ2-5, with 8 bases that match TRBD2. The V gene end was trimmed by 3 bases and the J gene end by 1 base; junction bases not matched to a gene: 9. This CDR3 has 17 residues. Germline values: CDR1 KGHDR, CDR2 SFDVKD. CDR3 coding DNA: TGTGCCACCAGTGATGCACTACCCGGACTAGCCCAAGAGACCCAGTACTTC. It encodes CATSDALPGLAQETQYF.